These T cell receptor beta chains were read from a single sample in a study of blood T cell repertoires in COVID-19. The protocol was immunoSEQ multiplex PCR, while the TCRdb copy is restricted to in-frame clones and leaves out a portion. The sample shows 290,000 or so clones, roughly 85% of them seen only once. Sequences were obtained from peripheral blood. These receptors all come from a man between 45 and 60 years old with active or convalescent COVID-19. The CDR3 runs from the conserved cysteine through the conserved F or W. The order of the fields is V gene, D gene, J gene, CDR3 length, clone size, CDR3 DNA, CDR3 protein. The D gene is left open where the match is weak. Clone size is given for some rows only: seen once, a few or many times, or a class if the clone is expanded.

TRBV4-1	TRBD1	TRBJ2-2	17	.	TGCGCCAGCAGCCAAGACGTAGGGACAGGAGCCACCGGGGAGCTGTTTTTT	CASSQDVGTGATGELFF
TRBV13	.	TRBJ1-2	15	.	TGTGCCAGCAGCAGGGGGAAGGGCTCTCGACTCGGCTACACCTTC	CASSRGKGSRLGYTF
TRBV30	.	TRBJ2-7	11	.	TGTGCCTGGAGCAGAACCTACGAGCAGTACTTC	CAWSRTYEQYF
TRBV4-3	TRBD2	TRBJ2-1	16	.	TGCGCCAGCAGCCAAGCTGGGACTAGCTCCTACAATGAGCAGTTCTTC	CASSQAGTSSYNEQFF
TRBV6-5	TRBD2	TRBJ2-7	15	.	TGTGCCAGCAGTATAGCGGGGGACGGTACCTACGAGCAGTACTTC	CASSIAGDGTYEQYF
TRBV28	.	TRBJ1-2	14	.	TGTGCCAGCAGTTTGAGGTACAGGGAGCGTGGCTACACCTTC	CASSLRYRERGYTF
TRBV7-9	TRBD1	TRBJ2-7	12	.	TGTGCCAGCAGCATAGGACAGGGTAGGCAGTACTTC	CASSIGQGRQYF
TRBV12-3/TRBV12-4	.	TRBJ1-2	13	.	TGTGCCACGAGGACTTCAGACACATATGGCTACACCTTC	CATRTSDTYGYTF
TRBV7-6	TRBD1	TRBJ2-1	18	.	TGTGCCAGCAGCTTAGCGGCGACAGGGGGCATATCCTACAATGAGCAGTTCTTC	CASSLAATGGISYNEQFF
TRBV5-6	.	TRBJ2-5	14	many	TGTGCCAGCAGCTTGGGTCTAGCTGGGGAGACCCAGTACTTC	CASSLGLAGETQYF
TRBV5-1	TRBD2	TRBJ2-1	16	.	TGCGCCAGCACCCCAATTTGGGACTCGGGGGGCAATGAGCAGTTCTTC	CASTPIWDSGGNEQFF
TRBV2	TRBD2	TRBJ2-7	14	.	TGTGCCAGCAGTGGCAGTGGGCGGGGGGGCGAGCAGTACTTC	CASSGSGRGGEQYF
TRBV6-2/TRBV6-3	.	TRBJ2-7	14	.	TGTGCCAGCAGTTCCCGAAGGGGCTCCTACGAGCAGTACTTC	CASSSRRGSYEQYF
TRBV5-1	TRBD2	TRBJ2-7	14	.	TGCGCCAGCAGCCTTGAGCGGGACCCCTACGAGCAGTACTTC	CASSLERDPYEQYF
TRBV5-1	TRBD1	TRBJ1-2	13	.	TGCGCCAGCAGGTTGGACAGGGGGTATGGCTACACCTTC	CASRLDRGYGYTF
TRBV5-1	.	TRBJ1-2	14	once	TGCGCCAGCAGCTTGGAACAGGGATTAAGGGGCTACACCTTC	CASSLEQGLRGYTF
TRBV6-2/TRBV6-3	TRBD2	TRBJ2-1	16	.	TGTGCCAGCAGTTACTCGATGGAGCGGGGCTACAATGAGCAGTTCTTC	CASSYSMERGYNEQFF
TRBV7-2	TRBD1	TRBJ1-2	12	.	TGTGCCAGGCGGACAGGAAACTATGGCTACACCTTC	CARRTGNYGYTF
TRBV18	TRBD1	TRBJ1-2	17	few	TGTGCCAGCTCCGTCACAGGGGATTCCGGTGGGTACTATGGCTACACCTTC	CASSVTGDSGGYYGYTF
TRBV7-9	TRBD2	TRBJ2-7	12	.	TGTGCCAGCAGCTTAGCACTAGCGGAGCAGTACTTC	CASSLALAEQYF
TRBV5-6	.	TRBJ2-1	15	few	TGTGCCAGCAGCTTGGGCGGGCCTCCCTACAATGAGCAGTTCTTC	CASSLGGPPYNEQFF
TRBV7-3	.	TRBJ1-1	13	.	TGTGCCAGCAGCTCATCAGTGAACACTGAAGCTTTCTTT	CASSSSVNTEAFF
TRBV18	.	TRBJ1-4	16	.	TGTGCCAGCTCACCCCAGACAGTTGCAACTAATGAAAAACTGTTTTTT	CASSPQTVATNEKLFF
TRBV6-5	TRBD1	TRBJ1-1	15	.	TGTGCCAGCGGACGACAGGGGGCTGTTTTAACTGAAGCTTTCTTT	CASGRQGAVLTEAFF
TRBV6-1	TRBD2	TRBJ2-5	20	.	TGTGCCAGCAGTGAAGCCCTTTGGACTAGCGGGAGTGGTTTAGGAGAGACCCAGTACTTC	CASSEALWTSGSGLGETQYF
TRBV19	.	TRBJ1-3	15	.	TGTGCCAGTTTGGGAGCTCCTTACTCTGGAAACACCATATATTTT	CASLGAPYSGNTIYF
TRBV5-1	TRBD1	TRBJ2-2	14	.	TGCGCCACTTCCGGGACAGACAACACCGGGGAGCTGTTTTTT	CATSGTDNTGELFF
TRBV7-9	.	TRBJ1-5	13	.	TGTGCCAGCAGCGTAGGGCCAGGTCAGCCCCAGCATTTT	CASSVGPGQPQHF
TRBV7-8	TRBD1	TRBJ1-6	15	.	TGTGCCAGCAGCCCGGGACAGATGTTTAATTCACCCCTCCACTTT	CASSPGQMFNSPLHF
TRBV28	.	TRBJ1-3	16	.	TGTGCCAGCAGTTTCGTCAGGAGGTGGTCTGGAAACACCATATATTTT	CASSFVRRWSGNTIYF
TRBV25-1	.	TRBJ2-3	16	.	TGTGCCAGCAGTGAAAGGGGCGAGACGGCCACAGATACGCAGTATTTT	CASSERGETATDTQYF
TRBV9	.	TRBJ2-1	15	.	TGTGCCAGCAGCCTTCTAGCGACGTCCTACAATGAGCAGTTCTTC	CASSLLATSYNEQFF
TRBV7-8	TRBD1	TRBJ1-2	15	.	TGTGCCAGCAGCCTCGTGGCAGGGGGCCTGTATGGCTACACCTTC	CASSLVAGGLYGYTF
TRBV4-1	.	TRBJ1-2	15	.	TGCGCCAGCAGCCCTCCGGGGGGGACCACCTATGGCTACACCTTC	CASSPPGGTTYGYTF
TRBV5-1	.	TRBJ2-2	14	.	TGCGCCAGCTCAGGATCTCAAAACACCGGGGAGCTGTTTTTT	CASSGSQNTGELFF
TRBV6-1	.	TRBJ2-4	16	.	TGTGCCAGCAGTGATCGACCCGGGCAGGGGCGGAACATTCAGTACTTC	CASSDRPGQGRNIQYF
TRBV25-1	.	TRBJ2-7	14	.	TGTGCCAGCAGTGAATGGGGCCCTTCCTACGAGCAGTACTTC	CASSEWGPSYEQYF
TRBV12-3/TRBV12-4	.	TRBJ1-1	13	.	TGTGCCAGCAGGGCCCGACAGACCACTGAAGCTTTCTTT	CASRARQTTEAFF
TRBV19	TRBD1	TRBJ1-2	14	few	TGTGCCAGTAGTGCCCGACAGGGAGGTCTTGGCTACACCTTC	CASSARQGGLGYTF
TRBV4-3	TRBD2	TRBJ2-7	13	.	TGCGCCAGCAGCCAGAATCAGCGGGAGAGACAGTACTTC	CASSQNQRERQYF
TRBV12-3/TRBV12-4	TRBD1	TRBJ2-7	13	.	TGTGCCATCCGCCGGACAGGGTCCTACGAGCAGTACTTC	CAIRRTGSYEQYF
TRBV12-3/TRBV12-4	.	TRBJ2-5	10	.	TGTGCCACCGTATCAGAGACCCAGTACTTC	CATVSETQYF
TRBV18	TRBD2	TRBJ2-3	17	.	TGTGCCAGCTCACCCCCTCCTAGCGCGGGAGTGGCAGATACGCAGTATTTT	CASSPPPSAGVADTQYF
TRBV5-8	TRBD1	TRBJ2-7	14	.	TGTGCCAGCAGCTGGACAGGAGTCTCATGGGAGCAGTACTTC	CASSWTGVSWEQYF
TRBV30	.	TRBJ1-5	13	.	TGTGCCTGGAGTGTCGGGAATAACCAGCCCCAGCATTTT	CAWSVGNNQPQHF
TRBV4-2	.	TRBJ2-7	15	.	TGTGCCAGCAGCCTGTCCCGGGACAACTCCTACGAGCAGTACTTC	CASSLSRDNSYEQYF
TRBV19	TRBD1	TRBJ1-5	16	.	TGTGCCAGTAGTATGGGGGACAGGGCCCTCGGTGGGCCCCAGCATTTT	CASSMGDRALGGPQHF
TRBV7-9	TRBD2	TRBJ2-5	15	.	TGTGCCGGCCTTCTGGGGTCGGGGGGTCAAGAGACCCAGTACTTC	CAGLLGSGGQETQYF
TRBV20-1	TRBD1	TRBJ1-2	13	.	TGCAGTGCTAGTTTAACAGGGGGCAGTGGCTACACCTTC	CSASLTGGSGYTF
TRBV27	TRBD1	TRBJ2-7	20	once	TGTGCCAGCAGTCCCTTCCCCGGGACAGGGGGCCTCCATCGAGTCTACGAGCAGTACTTC	CASSPFPGTGGLHRVYEQYF
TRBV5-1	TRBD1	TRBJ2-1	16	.	TGCGCCAGCAGTGACCGGGGACAGGGAAGAACCGGTGAGCAGTTCTTC	CASSDRGQGRTGEQFF
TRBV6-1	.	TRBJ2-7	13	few	TGTGCCAGCAGTGAAACTTCTGACCGAGGGATATCGTTC	CASSETSDRGISF
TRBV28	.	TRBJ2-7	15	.	TGTGCCAGCAGTTCCGGACAGGTGATGGGGGGAGAGCAGTACTTC	CASSSGQVMGGEQYF
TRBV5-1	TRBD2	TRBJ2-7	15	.	TGCGCCAGCGCGTTTGGGACTAGCGGGAGGTACGAGCAGTACTTC	CASAFGTSGRYEQYF
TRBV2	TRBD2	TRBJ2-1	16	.	TGTGCCAGCAGTGAATTGGCACTAGCGGAATACAATGAGCAGTTCTTC	CASSELALAEYNEQFF